This T cell receptor beta chain comes out of a study of identical twins (dated by TCRdb to the mid-2010s). About the study as a whole: To test whether fetal clonotypes persist, this study deep-sequenced TCR alpha and beta repertoires from monozygotic twins, from unrelated adults of various ages, and from cord blood. Replicate twin experiments were performed at different times using different library preparation protocols to rule out contamination. The paper as a whole reports these results and caveats: Compared with coincidental sharing between unrelated individuals, out-of-frame TCR alpha sequences shared between twins had an excess of sequences with low generation probability. Excess twin sharing in beta out-of-frame sequences was weaker because fewer shared sequences lowered the signal-to-noise ratio. Recombination models systematically underestimated out-of-frame TCR alpha sharing in monozygotic twins but agreed with sharing between unrelated individuals. Because the same donors could not be followed over many years, the conclusions relied on cross-sectional statistical analysis. Invariant T cells such as MAIT and iNKT could partly confound zero-insertion analyses, although diverse VJ usage argued against such confounding for most clonotypes. Fewer insertions were carried by abundant cord blood beta clonotypes; a weaker similar trend was observed in young adult naive repertoires, while no such trend was observed in memory repertoires.

This clonotype was seen a few times. Its antigen specificity is not known. No per-base quality is available; no much larger clone lies one base away. The germline V gene sets CDR1 to SQVTM and CDR2 to ANQGSEA. V lost 4 bases and J lost 4 bases; the stretch between them is 17 bases long. From the cysteine up to the phenylalanine, the CDR3 has a length of 14 residues. Solely the CDR3 DNA is kept, with 42 bases framed from the first base. Library creation used 5' RACE. TCRdb shows the sequencer as Illumina HiSeq 2000. Template switching added a universal primer binding site, and the final cDNA carried a unique molecular identifier that allowed TCR cDNA molecules to be counted accurately. Specific primers in the conserved constant-segment region were used to synthesize first-strand cDNA for the TCR alpha and beta chains. To control for contamination, each cDNA library was double barcoded with a SMART-Mk sample barcode plus Illumina barcodes. TruSeq adapter sequences along with Illumina sample barcodes were introduced in two successive PCR steps. The Illumina HiSeq platform was used with custom primers to sequence TCR alpha and beta cDNA libraries. Under the source paper's analysis protocol: Raw reads were processed with MiGEC to extract unique molecular identifiers, and MiXCR was used to determine CDR3 positions. For each individual, recombination models were inferred using an EM algorithm with the repgenHMM and IGoR tools. The tcR package in R was used for shared clonotype analysis, with sharing normalized by the product of cloneset sizes. To study raw recombination free of thymic and clonal selection effects, out-of-frame nonproductive sequences were analyzed. TCRdb passed the public sequencing reads through fastp at Q25 and MiXCR, retaining productive beta sequences. CDR3 protein duplicates are merged, each entry listing the most common genes and DNA. TCRdb's processing, not the authors' own work, is the source of the V and J calls. In all, the sample holds about 720,000 distinct CDR3 sequences, and 8.6% of those were seen once. More than 0.75% of the sample comes from the top ten.

Only healthy Caucasian donors were included. The twin cohort comprised three pairs of female monozygotic twins, all aged roughly 18 to 30 years. Peripheral blood mononuclear cells were used as the source from which RNA for TCR libraries was isolated. This sample also appeared in a second study, on yellow fever vaccine responses in identical twins. According to the second study: The T cell response to vaccination in identical twins was reported by the authors to appear partly convergent and partly personalized. In the study, vaccine-responding T cell clones were precisely tracked in identical twins.

Sequenced: PBMCs. The sequence is built from TRBV29-1 and TRBJ2-7; the D region is possibly TRBD1 or TRBD2, each matching across 5 bases. The sequence derives from a young woman in good health. Here is the DNA: TGCAGCGTTGTTAGCCCCGGAGAGGGGTACGAGCAGTACTTC. This translates into CSVVSPGEGYEQYF.